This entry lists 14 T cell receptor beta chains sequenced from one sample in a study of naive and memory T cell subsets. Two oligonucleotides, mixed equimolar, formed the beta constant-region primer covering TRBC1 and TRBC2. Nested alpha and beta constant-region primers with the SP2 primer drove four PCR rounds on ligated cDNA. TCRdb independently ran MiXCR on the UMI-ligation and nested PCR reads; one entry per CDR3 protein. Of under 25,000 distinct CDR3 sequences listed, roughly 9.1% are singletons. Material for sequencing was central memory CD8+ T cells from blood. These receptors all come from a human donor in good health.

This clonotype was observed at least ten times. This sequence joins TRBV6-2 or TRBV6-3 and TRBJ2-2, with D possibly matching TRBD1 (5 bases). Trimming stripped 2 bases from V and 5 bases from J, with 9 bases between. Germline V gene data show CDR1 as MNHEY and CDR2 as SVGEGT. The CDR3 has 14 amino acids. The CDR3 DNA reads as TGTGCCAGCAGTTACGTAGGGGAAACCGGGGAGCTGTTTTTT. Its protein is CASSYVGETGELFF.

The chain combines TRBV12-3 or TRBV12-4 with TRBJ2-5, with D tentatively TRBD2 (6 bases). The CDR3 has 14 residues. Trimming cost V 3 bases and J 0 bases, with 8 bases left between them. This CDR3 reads CASSLRGNQETQYF. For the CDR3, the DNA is TGTGCCAGCAGTTTGCGGGGCAACCAAGAGACCCAGTACTTC.

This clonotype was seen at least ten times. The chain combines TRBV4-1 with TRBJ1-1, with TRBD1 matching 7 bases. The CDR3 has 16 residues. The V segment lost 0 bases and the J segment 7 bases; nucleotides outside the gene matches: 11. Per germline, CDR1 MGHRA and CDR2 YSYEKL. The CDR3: CASSQDGEDRTGEAFF. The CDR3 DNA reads TGCGCCAGCAGCCAAGATGGGGAGGACAGGACGGGTGAAGCTTTCTTT.

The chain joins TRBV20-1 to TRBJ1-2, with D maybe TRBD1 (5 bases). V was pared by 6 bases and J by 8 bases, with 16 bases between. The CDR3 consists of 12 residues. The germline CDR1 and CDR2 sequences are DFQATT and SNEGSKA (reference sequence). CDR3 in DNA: TGCAGTGCCCCGGCAGGGAATGTGGGCTACACCTTC. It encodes CSAPAGNVGYTF.

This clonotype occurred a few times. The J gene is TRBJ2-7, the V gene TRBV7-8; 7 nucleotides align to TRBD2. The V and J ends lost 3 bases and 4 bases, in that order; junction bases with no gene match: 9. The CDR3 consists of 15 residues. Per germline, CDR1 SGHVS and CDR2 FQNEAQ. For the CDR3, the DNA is TGTGCCAGCAGCTTCTTCCGGACTAGTCTGTACGAGCAGTACTTC. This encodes CASSFFRTSLYEQYF.

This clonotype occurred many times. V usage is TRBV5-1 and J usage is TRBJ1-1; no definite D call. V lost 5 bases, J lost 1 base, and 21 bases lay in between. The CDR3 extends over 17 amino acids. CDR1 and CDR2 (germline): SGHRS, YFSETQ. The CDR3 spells CASRTLEGGTSNTEAFF. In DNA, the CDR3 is TGCGCCAGCAGAACCTTGGAGGGAGGAACTTCGAACACTGAAGCTTTCTTT.

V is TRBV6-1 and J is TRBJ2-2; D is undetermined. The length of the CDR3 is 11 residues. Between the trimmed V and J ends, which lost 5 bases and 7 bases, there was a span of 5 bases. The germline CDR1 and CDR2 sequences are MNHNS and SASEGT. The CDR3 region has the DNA TGTGCCAGCAGTCTAATCGGGGAGCTGTTTTTT. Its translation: CASSLIGELFF.

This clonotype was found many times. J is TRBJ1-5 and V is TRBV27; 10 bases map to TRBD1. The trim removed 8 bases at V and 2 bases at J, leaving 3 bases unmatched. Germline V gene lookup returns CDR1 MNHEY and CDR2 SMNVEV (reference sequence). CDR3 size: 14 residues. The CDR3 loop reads CASRQGAGNQPQHF. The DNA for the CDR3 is TGTGCCAGCCGACAGGGGGCTGGCAATCAGCCCCAGCATTTT.

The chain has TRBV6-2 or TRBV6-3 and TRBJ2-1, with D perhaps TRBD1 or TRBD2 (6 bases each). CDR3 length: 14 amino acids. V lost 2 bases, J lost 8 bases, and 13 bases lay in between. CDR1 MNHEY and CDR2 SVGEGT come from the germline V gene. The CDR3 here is CASSYARGPDEQFF. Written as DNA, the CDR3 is TGTGCCAGCAGTTACGCCCGGGGGCCCGATGAGCAGTTCTTC.

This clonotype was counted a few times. The CDR3 nucleotides read TGTGCCAGCAGTGATCCGGGACAGGGGACGGAGCAGTACTTC. It is translated as CASSDPGQGTEQYF. The V gene is TRBV13, the J gene TRBJ2-7, with 10 bases that match TRBD1. Trimming cost V 6 bases and J 7 bases; bases outside gene matches: 9. Germline CDR1 and CDR2: PRHDT and FYEKMQ (reference sequence). The CDR3 extends over 14 amino acids.

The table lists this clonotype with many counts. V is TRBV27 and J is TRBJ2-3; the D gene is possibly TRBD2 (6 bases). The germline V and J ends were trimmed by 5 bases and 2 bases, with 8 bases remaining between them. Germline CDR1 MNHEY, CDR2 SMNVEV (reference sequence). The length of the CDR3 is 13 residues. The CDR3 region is CASSGGYTDTQYF. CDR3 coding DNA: TGTGCCAGCAGTGGGGGGTACACAGATACGCAGTATTTT.

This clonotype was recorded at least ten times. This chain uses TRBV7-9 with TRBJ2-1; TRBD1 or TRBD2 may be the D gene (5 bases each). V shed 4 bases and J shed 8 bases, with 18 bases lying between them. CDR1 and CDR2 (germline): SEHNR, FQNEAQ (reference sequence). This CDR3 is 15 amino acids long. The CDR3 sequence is CASSSGATTGYEQFF. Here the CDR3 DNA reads TGTGCCAGCAGCTCCGGGGCCACCACGGGGTATGAGCAGTTCTTC. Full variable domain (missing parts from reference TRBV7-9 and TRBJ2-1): DTGVSQNPRHKITKRGQNVTFRCDPISEHNRLYWYRQTLGQGPEFLTYFQNEAQLEKSRLLSDRFSAERPKGSFSTLEIQRTEQGDSAMYLCASSSGATTGYEQFFGPGTRLTVL.

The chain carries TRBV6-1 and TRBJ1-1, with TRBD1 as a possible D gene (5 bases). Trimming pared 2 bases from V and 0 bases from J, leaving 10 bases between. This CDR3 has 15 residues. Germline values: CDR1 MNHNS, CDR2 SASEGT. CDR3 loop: CASSEWEGMNTEAFF. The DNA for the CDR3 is TGTGCCAGCAGTGAATGGGAGGGGATGAACACTGAAGCTTTCTTT.

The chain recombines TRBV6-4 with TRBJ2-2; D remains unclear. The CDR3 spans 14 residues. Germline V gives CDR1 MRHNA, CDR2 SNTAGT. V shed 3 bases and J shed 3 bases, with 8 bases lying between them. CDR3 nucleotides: TGTGCCAGCAGTGAGTTGTCAGACACCGGGGAGCTGTTTTTT. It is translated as CASSELSDTGELFF.